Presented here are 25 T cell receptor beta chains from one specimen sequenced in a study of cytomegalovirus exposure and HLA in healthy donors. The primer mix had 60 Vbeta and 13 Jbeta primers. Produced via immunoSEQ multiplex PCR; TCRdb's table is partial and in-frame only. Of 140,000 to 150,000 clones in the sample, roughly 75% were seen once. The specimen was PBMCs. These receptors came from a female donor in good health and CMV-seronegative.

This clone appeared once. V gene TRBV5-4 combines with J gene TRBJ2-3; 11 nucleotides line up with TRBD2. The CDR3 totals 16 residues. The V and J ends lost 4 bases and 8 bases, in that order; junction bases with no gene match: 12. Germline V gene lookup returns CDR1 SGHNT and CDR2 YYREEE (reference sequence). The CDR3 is CASSPPTSGGSGTQYF. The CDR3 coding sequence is TGTGCCAGCAGCCCCCCCACTAGCGGGGGATCAGGTACGCAGTATTTT.

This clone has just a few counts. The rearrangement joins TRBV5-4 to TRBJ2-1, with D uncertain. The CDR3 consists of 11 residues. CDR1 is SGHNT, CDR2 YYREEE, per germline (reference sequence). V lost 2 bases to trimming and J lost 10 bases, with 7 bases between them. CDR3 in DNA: TGTGCCAGCAGCTTACGGCGGGAGCAGTTCTTC. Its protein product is CASSLRREQFF. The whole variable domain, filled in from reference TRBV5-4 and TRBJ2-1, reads ETGVTQSPTHLIKTRGQQVTLRCSSQSGHNTVSWYQQALGQGPQFIFQYYREEENGRGNFPPRFSGLQFPNYSSELNVNALELDDSALYLCASSLRREQFFGPGTRLTVL.

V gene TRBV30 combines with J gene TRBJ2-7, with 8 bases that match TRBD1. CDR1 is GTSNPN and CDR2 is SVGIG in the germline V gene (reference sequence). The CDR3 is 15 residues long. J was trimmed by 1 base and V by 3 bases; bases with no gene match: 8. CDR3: CAWRGEDRVSYEQYF. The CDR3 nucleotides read TGTGCCTGGAGAGGGGAGGACAGGGTGTCCTACGAGCAGTACTTC.

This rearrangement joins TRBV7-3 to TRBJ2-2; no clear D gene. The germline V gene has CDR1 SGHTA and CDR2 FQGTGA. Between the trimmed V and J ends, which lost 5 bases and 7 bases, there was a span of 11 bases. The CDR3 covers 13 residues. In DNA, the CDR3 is TGTGCCAGCAGCCAAACGAGTGGCGGGGAGCTGTTTTTT. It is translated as CASSQTSGGELFF.

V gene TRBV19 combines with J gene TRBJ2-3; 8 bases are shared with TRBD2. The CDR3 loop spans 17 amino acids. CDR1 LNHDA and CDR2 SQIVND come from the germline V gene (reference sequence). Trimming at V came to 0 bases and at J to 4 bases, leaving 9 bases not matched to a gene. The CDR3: CASSIDFGRALADTQYF. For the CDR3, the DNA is TGTGCCAGTAGTATAGATTTCGGGAGGGCCCTCGCAGATACGCAGTATTTT.

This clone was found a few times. The CDR3 bases are TGTGCCTGGAGACACAGCATGAACACTGAAGCTTTCTTT. Residues: CAWRHSMNTEAFF. The chain combines TRBV30 with TRBJ1-1; D is undetermined. CDR3 length: 13 residues. From germline, CDR1 is GTSNPN and CDR2 SVGIG (reference sequence). V was clipped by 3 bases and J by 0 bases, with 8 bases between them.

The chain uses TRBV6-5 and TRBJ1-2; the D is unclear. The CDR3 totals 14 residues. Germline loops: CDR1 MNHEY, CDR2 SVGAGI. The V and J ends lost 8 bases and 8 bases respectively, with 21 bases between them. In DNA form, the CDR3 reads TGTGCCAGCGCTGTGACTAATATCCCTAGGGGCTACACCTTC. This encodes CASAVTNIPRGYTF.

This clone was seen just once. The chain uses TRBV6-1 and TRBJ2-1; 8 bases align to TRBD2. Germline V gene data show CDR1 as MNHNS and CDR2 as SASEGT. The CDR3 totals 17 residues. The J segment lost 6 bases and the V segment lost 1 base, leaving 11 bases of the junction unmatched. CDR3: CASSEVVGRGVINEQFF. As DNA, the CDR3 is TGTGCCAGCAGTGAAGTGGTTGGGCGGGGGGTAATCAATGAGCAGTTCTTC.

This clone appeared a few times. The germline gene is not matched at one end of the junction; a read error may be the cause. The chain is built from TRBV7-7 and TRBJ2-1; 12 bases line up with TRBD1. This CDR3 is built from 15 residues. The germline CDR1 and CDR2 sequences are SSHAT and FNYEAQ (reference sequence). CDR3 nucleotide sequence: TGTGCTAGCAGCCCGGGACAGGGGGCAGTTAATGAGCAGTTCTTC. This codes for CASSPGQGAVNEQFF.

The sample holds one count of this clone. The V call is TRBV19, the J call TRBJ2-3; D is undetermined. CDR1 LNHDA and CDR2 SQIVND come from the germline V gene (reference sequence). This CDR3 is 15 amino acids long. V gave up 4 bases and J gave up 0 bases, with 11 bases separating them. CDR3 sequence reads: CASSKRRTSTDTQYF. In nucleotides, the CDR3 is TGTGCCAGTAGTAAACGGAGAACTAGCACAGATACGCAGTATTTT.

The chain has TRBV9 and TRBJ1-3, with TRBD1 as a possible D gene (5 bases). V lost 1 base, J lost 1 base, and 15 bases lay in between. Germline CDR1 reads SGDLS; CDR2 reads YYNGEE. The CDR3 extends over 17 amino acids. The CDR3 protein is CASSVTTTDNSGNTIYF. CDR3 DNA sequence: TGTGCCAGCAGCGTAACCACCACGGACAATTCTGGAAACACCATATATTTT.

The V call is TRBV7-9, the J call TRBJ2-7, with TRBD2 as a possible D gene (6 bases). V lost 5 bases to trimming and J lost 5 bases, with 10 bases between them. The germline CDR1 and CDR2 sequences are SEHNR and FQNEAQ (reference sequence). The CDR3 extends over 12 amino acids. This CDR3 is CASSGGVNEQYF. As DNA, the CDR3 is TGTGCCAGCAGCGGCGGGGTAAACGAGCAGTACTTC.

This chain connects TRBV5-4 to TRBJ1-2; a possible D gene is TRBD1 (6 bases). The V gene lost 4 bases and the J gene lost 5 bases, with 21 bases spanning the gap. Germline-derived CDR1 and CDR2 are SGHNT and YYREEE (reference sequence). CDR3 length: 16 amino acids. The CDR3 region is CASSQDRAGVRYGYTF. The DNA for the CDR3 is TGTGCCAGCAGCCAGGACAGAGCGGGGGTTCGGTATGGCTACACCTTC.

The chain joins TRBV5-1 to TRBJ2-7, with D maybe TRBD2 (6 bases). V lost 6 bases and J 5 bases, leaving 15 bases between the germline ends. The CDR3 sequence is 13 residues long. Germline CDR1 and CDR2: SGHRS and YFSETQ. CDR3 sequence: CASKNGGAHEQYF. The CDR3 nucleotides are TGCGCCAGCAAGAACGGAGGGGCCCACGAGCAGTACTTC.

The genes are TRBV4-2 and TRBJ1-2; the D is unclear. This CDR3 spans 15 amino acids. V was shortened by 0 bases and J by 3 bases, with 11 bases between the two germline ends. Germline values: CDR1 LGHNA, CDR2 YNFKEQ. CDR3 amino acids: CASSQDRNTHYGYTF. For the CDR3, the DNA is TGTGCCAGCAGCCAAGATCGAAACACCCACTATGGCTACACCTTC.

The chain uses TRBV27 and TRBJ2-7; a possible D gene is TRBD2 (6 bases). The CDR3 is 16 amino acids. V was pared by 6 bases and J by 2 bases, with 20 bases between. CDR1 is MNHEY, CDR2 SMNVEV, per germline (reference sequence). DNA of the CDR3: TGTGCCAGCAGCTTCCTAGCGCCGAGATACCCCTACGAGCAGTACTTC. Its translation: CASSFLAPRYPYEQYF.

As DNA, the CDR3 is TGTGCCAGCAGCTTAGGACTAGCGGGGTCTAGCTCCTACGAGCAGTACTTC. As protein: CASSLGLAGSSSYEQYF. This chain joins TRBV13 and TRBJ2-7; the match to TRBD2 covers 10 bases. The CDR3 covers 17 residues. V lost 0 bases and J lost 0; bases outside the gene matches: 5. From germline, CDR1 is PRHDT and CDR2 FYEKMQ (reference sequence).

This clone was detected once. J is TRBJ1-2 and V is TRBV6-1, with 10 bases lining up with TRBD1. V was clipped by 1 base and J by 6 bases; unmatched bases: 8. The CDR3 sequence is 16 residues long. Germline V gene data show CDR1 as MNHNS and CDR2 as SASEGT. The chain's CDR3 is CASSEERWGTGDGYTF. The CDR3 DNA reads TGTGCCAGCAGTGAAGAAAGGTGGGGGACAGGGGATGGCTACACCTTC.

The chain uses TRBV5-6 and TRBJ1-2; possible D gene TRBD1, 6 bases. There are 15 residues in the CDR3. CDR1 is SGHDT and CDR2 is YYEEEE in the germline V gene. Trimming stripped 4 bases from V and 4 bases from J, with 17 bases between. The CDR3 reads CASSRDTKHSYGYTF. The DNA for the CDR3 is TGTGCCAGCAGCCGGGACACAAAACACAGCTATGGCTACACCTTC.

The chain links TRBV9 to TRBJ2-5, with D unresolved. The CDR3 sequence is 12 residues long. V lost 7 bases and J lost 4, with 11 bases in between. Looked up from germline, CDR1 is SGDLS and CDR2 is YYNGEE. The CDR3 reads CASGGTAETQYF. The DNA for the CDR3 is TGTGCCAGCGGCGGAACAGCAGAGACCCAGTACTTC.

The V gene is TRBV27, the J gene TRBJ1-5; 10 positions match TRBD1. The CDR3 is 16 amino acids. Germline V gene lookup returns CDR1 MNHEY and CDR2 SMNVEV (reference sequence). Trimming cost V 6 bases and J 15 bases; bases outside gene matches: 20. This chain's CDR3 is CASRPGQGIERRVWHF. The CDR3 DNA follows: TGTGCCAGCAGACCGGGACAGGGGATAGAACGACGAGTCTGGCATTTT.

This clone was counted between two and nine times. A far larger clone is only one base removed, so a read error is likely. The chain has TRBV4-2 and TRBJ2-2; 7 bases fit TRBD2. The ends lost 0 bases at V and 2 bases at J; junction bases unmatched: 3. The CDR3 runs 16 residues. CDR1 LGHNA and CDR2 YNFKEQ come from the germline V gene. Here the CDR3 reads CASSQDSGGNTGELFF. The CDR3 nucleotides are TGTGCCAGCAGCCAAGATTCGGGAGGCAACACCGGGGAGCTGTTTTTT.

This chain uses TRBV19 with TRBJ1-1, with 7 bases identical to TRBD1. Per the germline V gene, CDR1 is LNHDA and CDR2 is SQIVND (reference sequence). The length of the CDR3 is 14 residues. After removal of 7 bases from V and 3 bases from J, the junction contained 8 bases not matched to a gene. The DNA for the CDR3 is TGTGCCAGTACTTCCGGGACAGCATACACTGAAGCTTTCTTT. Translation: CASTSGTAYTEAFF.

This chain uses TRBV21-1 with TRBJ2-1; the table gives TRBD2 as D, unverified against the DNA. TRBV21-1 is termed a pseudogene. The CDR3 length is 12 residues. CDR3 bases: TGTGCCAGCAGCAACGAGGTCAATGAGCAGTTCTTC. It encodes CASSNEVNEQFF.

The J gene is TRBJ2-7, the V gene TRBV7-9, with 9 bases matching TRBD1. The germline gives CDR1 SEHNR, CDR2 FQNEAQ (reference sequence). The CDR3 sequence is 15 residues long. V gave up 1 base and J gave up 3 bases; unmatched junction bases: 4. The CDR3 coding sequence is TGTGCCAGCAGCTTAGGGGGACAGGGTTTCTACGAGCAGTACTTC. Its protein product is CASSLGGQGFYEQYF. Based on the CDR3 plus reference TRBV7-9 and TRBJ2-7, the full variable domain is DTGVSQNPRHKITKRGQNVTFRCDPISEHNRLYWYRQTLGQGPEFLTYFQNEAQLEKSRLLSDRFSAERPKGSFSTLEIQRTEQGDSAMYLCASSLGGQGFYEQYFGPGTRLTVT.